One and the same sample provided the 14 T cell receptor beta chains below, sequenced in a study of cytomegalovirus exposure and HLA in healthy donors. The PCR was carried out with 60 Vbeta primers and 13 Jbeta primers. Clones were sequenced by immunoSEQ multiplex PCR, and TCRdb holds only the in-frame ones, with some missing. This table holds approximately 120,000 clones. Sequenced sample: PBMCs. Every receptor here comes from a man aged 25-45 years in good health and CMV-seronegative.

The J gene is TRBJ2-7, the V gene TRBV27; 7 bases agree with TRBD1. CDR1 and CDR2 from the germline V gene are MNHEY and SMNVEV (reference sequence). V was pared by 3 bases and J by 2 bases, with 1 base of the junction left unmatched. The CDR3 contains 13 residues. The CDR3 spells CASSLQGAYEQYF. CDR3 DNA sequence: TGTGCCAGCAGTTTGCAGGGGGCCTACGAGCAGTACTTC.

The V call is TRBV6-5, the J call TRBJ2-5; D is unresolved. Trimming shortened V by 1 base and J by 0 bases, and 6 bases separated the two germline ends. Germline V gene data show CDR1 as MNHEY and CDR2 as SVGAGI. CDR3 length: 14 amino acids. The CDR3 coding sequence is TGTGCCAGCAGTTACTTAACAAACCAAGAGACCCAGTACTTC. Residues: CASSYLTNQETQYF.

The chain recombines TRBV10-2 with TRBJ2-7, with D unresolved. CDR3 length: 12 amino acids. Germline V gene sequence: CDR1 WSHSY, CDR2 SAAADI. V lost 5 bases to trimming and J lost 2 bases, with 7 bases between them. CDR3 in amino acids: CASSNRAYEQYF. CDR3 DNA: TGCGCCAGCAGTAACAGAGCCTACGAGCAGTACTTC.

V is TRBV29-1 and J is TRBJ2-3; 9 bases align to TRBD2. The CDR3 spans 13 residues. After removal of 8 bases from V and 2 bases from J, the junction contained 5 bases not matched to a gene. Germline lookup yields CDR1 SQVTM and CDR2 ANQGSEA. The CDR3 nucleotides read TGCAGCTTAAGCGGGAGGCACACAGATACGCAGTATTTT. Its protein is CSLSGRHTDTQYF.

The genes are TRBV5-6 and TRBJ1-2; D possibly corresponds to TRBD1 (6 bases). The germline V and J ends were trimmed by 5 bases and 0 bases, with 14 bases remaining between them. The length of the CDR3 is 15 residues. The germline CDR1 and CDR2 sequences are SGHDT and YYEEEE. The CDR3: CASRRRGGPNYGYTF. The CDR3 nucleotides are TGTGCCAGCAGACGGCGGGGGGGCCCTAACTATGGCTACACCTTC. Complete variable domain (other parts from reference TRBV5-6 and TRBJ1-2): DAGVTQSPTHLIKTRGQQVTLRCSPKSGHDTVSWYQQALGQGPQFIFQYYEEEERQRGNFPDRFSGHQFPNYSSELNVNALLLGDSALYLCASRRRGGPNYGYTFGSGTRLTVV.

This chain connects TRBV28 to TRBJ2-2; TRBD2 is a possible D gene (7 bases). Trimming pared 8 bases from V and 6 bases from J, leaving 13 bases between. The CDR3 length is 13 residues. CDR1 is MDHEN and CDR2 is SYDVKM in the germline V gene. CDR3 in DNA: TGTGCCAGCTGGGGGGGGGCCTCCGGGGAGCTGTTTTTT. Protein sequence: CASWGGASGELFF. Based on the CDR3 plus reference TRBV28 and TRBJ2-2, the full variable domain is DVKVTQSSRYLVKRTGEKVFLECVQDMDHENMFWYRQDPGLGLRLIYFSYDVKMKEKGDIPEGYSVSREKKERFSLILESASTNQTSMYLCASWGGASGELFFGEGSRLTVL.

The rearrangement joins TRBV4-3 to TRBJ2-1; 10 positions agree with TRBD1. CDR1 is LGHNA, CDR2 YSLEER, per germline. J was trimmed by 8 bases and V by 1 base; bases with no gene match: 5. There are 15 residues in the CDR3. CDR3 in amino acids: CASSQGGDRGYEQFF. The DNA of the CDR3 is TGCGCCAGCAGCCAAGGGGGGGACAGGGGTTATGAGCAGTTCTTC.

About this clone: A read error may account for a junction end that differs from germline. The genes are TRBV15 and TRBJ2-5; 8 bases are a match to TRBD2. The germline V gene encodes CDR1 LNHNV and CDR2 YYDKDF (reference sequence). The CDR3 has 14 residues. CDR3 coding DNA: TGTGCCACCAGCATAGGGTCCGGGAGGGAGCCCGTACACTTC. It yields the protein CATSIGSGREPVHF.

This sequence joins TRBV30 and TRBJ2-7; possible D gene TRBD1, 5 bases. This CDR3 spans 14 amino acids. The germline CDR1 and CDR2 sequences are GTSNPN and SVGIG (reference sequence). Trimming stripped 3 bases from V and 6 bases from J, with 18 bases between. CDR3 protein: CAWRMTEGPGEQYF. CDR3 in DNA: TGTGCCTGGAGGATGACAGAAGGTCCGGGCGAGCAGTACTTC.

The chain is built from TRBV7-2 and TRBJ2-5; 9 positions agree with TRBD2. Germline V CDR1 and CDR2: SGHTA, FQGNSA. After removal of 5 bases from V and 5 bases from J, the junction contained 3 bases not matched to a gene. The CDR3 covers 13 residues. The DNA of the CDR3 is TGTGCCAGCAGCGGCGGGAGGGTCGAGACCCAGTACTTC. It specifies CASSGGRVETQYF.

The V gene is TRBV4-2, the J gene TRBJ2-7, with D possibly TRBD2 on 5 matching bases. The V and J ends lost 0 bases and 6 bases respectively, with 6 bases between them. Germline-derived CDR1 and CDR2 are LGHNA and YNFKEQ. The CDR3 has 12 amino acids. CDR3 coding DNA: TGTGCCAGCAGCCAAGAAGGAGGCGAGCAGTACTTC. Its protein product is CASSQEGGEQYF.

This rearrangement joins TRBV6-1 to TRBJ1-5; a weak D match, TRBD1 (5 bases). The CDR3 runs to 16 residues. The V gene lost 0 bases and the J gene lost 2 bases, with 11 bases spanning the gap. Germline V gene data show CDR1 as MNHNS and CDR2 as SASEGT. In DNA form, the CDR3 reads TGTGCCAGCAGTGAAGCCTACAGGATAGGCAATCAGCCCCAGCATTTT. Its protein product is CASSEAYRIGNQPQHF.

The genes are TRBV28 and TRBJ1-1, with D possibly TRBD1 on 5 matching bases. The length of the CDR3 is 15 residues. CDR1 MDHEN and CDR2 SYDVKM come from the germline V gene. The V gene lost 8 bases and the J gene lost 1 base, with 17 bases spanning the gap. The CDR3 is CASLRRTLPNTEAFF. For the CDR3, the DNA is TGTGCCAGCCTCCGTAGGACATTGCCGAACACTGAAGCTTTCTTT.

In DNA form, the CDR3 reads TGTGCCAGCTCACCACTTAATTTGAGACAGGCTGGAAACACCATATATTTT. This gives the protein CASSPLNLRQAGNTIYF. The chain joins TRBV18 to TRBJ1-3, with D possibly matching TRBD1 (6 bases). Per the germline V gene, CDR1 is KGHSH and CDR2 is LQKENI. Trimming removed 1 base from V and 2 bases from J, with 15 bases in between. This CDR3 comprises 17 residues.